The 12 T cell receptor beta chains reported below all come from one sample, sequenced in a study of shared clonotypes between healthy human individuals. Libraries were prepared by immunoSEQ multiplex PCR; TCRdb keeps only in-frame clonotypes and omits some of them. Counted here are about 1 million clones, more than 60% occurring once; the ten biggest clones make up approximately 1.5%. Sequenced sample: memory CD4+ T cells sorted from blood. Regarding subset: CD45RA-negative fraction. These receptors originate from a man aged 18-30 years in good health.

This clone has more than one count but fewer than ten. The chain links TRBV25-1 to TRBJ2-7; no clear D. CDR3 size: 13 residues. V gave up 2 bases and J gave up 5 bases, with 10 bases separating them. CDR1 and CDR2 (germline): MGHDK, SYGVNS. In DNA form, the CDR3 reads TGTGCCAGCAGTGAACCCCCCGCGGACGAGCAGTACTTC. Translated, it gives CASSEPPADEQYF.

V and J are TRBV5-1 and TRBJ2-5; 7 nucleotides align to TRBD1. Germline V CDR1 and CDR2: SGHRS, YFSETQ. V gave up 4 bases and J gave up 2 bases; unmatched junction bases: 5. The CDR3 length is 14 residues. For the CDR3, the DNA is TGCGCCAGCAGCGTACAGGGGCTTCAAGAGACCCAGTACTTC. It translates to CASSVQGLQETQYF. The full variable domain, with the rest looked up from reference TRBV5-1 and TRBJ2-5, is KAGVTQTPRYLIKTRGQQVTLSCSPISGHRSVSWYQQTPGQGLQFLFEYFSETQRNKGNFPGRFSGRQFSNSRSEMNVSTLELGDSALYLCASSVQGLQETQYFGPGTRLLVL.

Note on this clone: The sample has other DNA sequences that encode this CDR3 too. The rearrangement uses TRBV5-1 and TRBJ1-3, with 7 positions matching TRBD1. J was trimmed by 6 bases and V by 0 bases; bases with no gene match: 3. The germline V gene encodes CDR1 SGHRS and CDR2 YFSETQ. The CDR3 is 14 residues long. The CDR3 spells CASSLGQGANTIYF. CDR3 coding DNA: TGCGCCAGCAGCTTGGGACAGGGCGCAAACACCATATATTTT.

The rearrangement joins TRBV30 to TRBJ2-4; D possibly corresponds to TRBD1 (7 bases). V lost 0 bases to trimming and J lost 6 bases, with 9 bases between them. The CDR3 has 13 amino acids. Germline CDR1 reads GTSNPN; CDR2 reads SVGIG (reference sequence). The CDR3 protein is CAWSVQGGNIQYF. The DNA of the CDR3 is TGTGCCTGGAGTGTGCAGGGGGGAAACATTCAGTACTTC.

The chain couples TRBV6-6 to TRBJ2-7; no clear D. Germline V lookup: CDR1 MNHNY, CDR2 SVGAGI (reference sequence). The CDR3 has 12 amino acids. V was cut by 5 bases and J by 0 bases, with 5 bases left in between. CDR3 coding DNA: TGTGCCAGCAGTGGGCCCTCCTACGAGCAGTACTTC. Encoded protein: CASSGPSYEQYF.

Comment on this clone: This specimen includes other DNA sequences encoding the same CDR3. This rearrangement joins TRBV30 to TRBJ2-5, with 7 nucleotides matching TRBD2. The CDR3 spans 13 residues. V was pared by 1 base and J by 5 bases, with 4 bases of the junction left unmatched. Germline V gives CDR1 GTSNPN, CDR2 SVGIG (reference sequence). This chain's CDR3 is CAWSGRGGETQYF. Written as DNA, the CDR3 is TGTGCCTGGAGTGGGAGGGGAGGGGAGACCCAGTACTTC.

The V call is TRBV7-2, the J call TRBJ2-1; 8 bases agree with TRBD2. The CDR3 consists of 14 residues. Trimming cost V 5 bases and J 8 bases; bases outside gene matches: 8. Germline CDR1 reads SGHTA; CDR2 reads FQGNSA. Written as DNA, the CDR3 is TGTGCCAGCAGCACCGGGGGGGCTTCTTATGAGCAGTTCTTC. This translates into CASSTGGASYEQFF.

The gene calls are TRBV4-1 and TRBJ1-2; unclear D gene. The CDR3 covers 16 residues. Germline CDR1 reads MGHRA; CDR2 reads YSYEKL. Trimming took off 1 base at V and 2 bases at J, with 14 bases between the two ends. CDR3 loop: CASSQGRRSGNYGYTF. In DNA form, the CDR3 reads TGCGCCAGCAGCCAAGGGAGACGGTCGGGGAACTATGGCTACACCTTC.

The chain recombines TRBV19 with TRBJ1-5; no definite D call. Germline CDR1 is LNHDA and CDR2 is SQIVND (reference sequence). This CDR3 contains 17 residues. The ends were cut back, 5 bases at V and 1 base at J, with 18 bases in the middle. DNA for the CDR3: TGTGCCAGTAGTCTTGGGCCCGGATTTTTGAGCAATCAGCCCCAGCATTTT. This gives the protein CASSLGPGFLSNQPQHF.

The rearrangement links TRBV4-3 to TRBJ1-2, with unresolved D. Germline CDR1 reads LGHNA; CDR2 reads YSLEER. The CDR3 runs to 14 residues. The V end lost 4 bases, the J end lost 4 bases, and 13 bases lay between the germline ends. The CDR3 DNA is TGCGCCAGCAGCCCTGGGGAGAGCGGCTATGGCTACACCTTC. This codes for CASSPGESGYGYTF.

In this sample, this clone turned up a few times. The chain carries TRBV28 and TRBJ1-5; no clear D. The germline V gene encodes CDR1 MDHEN and CDR2 SYDVKM. The ends were cut back, 3 bases at V and 4 bases at J, with 4 bases in the middle. This CDR3 region has 12 residues. DNA for the CDR3: TGTGCCAGCAGTTTGGTTAATCAGCCCCAGCATTTT. It encodes CASSLVNQPQHF.

This sequence joins TRBV4-3 and TRBJ1-2, with D maybe TRBD1 (6 bases). CDR1 is LGHNA, CDR2 YSLEER, per germline. This CDR3 is built from 15 residues. Trimming took off 2 bases at V and 8 bases at J, with 18 bases between the two ends. The CDR3 here is CASSQQTGNGQGYTF. CDR3 DNA: TGCGCCAGCAGCCAACAAACAGGGAACGGTCAAGGCTACACCTTC.